This paragraph covers one T cell receptor beta chain sequence. Its target is unknown. The data were obtained in a study of shared clonotypes between healthy human individuals. General study results and limits: Clonotype sharing among donors, it was expected, would be affected by sequencing depth.

Libraries were prepared by immunoSEQ multiplex PCR; TCRdb keeps only in-frame clonotypes and omits some of them. The data contain around 990,000 clones, roughly 80% of them seen just once; the ten biggest clones take up approximately 0.9%. The sample taken for sequencing was memory CD4+ T cells from PBMCs. Described subset: CD45RA-negative fraction. The receptor comes from a man aged 18 to 29 in good health. Some clones in this sample may be carry-over from other donors' samples.

This CDR3 reads CASSLELAGDTGELFF. The CDR3 nucleotides read TGTGCCAGCAGCTTAGAACTAGCGGGAGACACCGGGGAGCTGTTTTTT. The chain joins TRBV7-9 to TRBJ2-2; 11 nucleotides line up with TRBD2. The germline CDR1 and CDR2 sequences are SEHNR and FQNEAQ (reference sequence). With 1 base clipped from V and 3 bases from J, the junction kept 1 base outside the gene matches. The CDR3 extends over 16 amino acids.